A single sample gave rise to the 13 T cell receptor beta chains below, sequenced in a study of CD8+ T cells in alopecia areata. The treatment: oral pan-JAK inhibitor, 5-10 mg twice daily. Extraction and reverse transcription of RNA yielded cDNA as the sequencing template. Some clones are missing from TCRdb's copy, which holds only in-frame ones; the method was immunoSEQ multiplex PCR. The table shows around 140,000 clones, with 45% to 60% occurring only once. The input for sequencing was CD8+ T cells sorted from blood, taken at week 4, from a patient treated with tofacitinib. These receptors originate from a human donor with alopecia areata.

The J gene is TRBJ1-1, the V gene TRBV29-1; D ambiguous. This CDR3 contains 10 residues. Germline CDR1 is SQVTM and CDR2 is ANQGSEA. V lost 3 bases and J lost 10, with 9 bases in between. The CDR3 here is CSVEAQGAFF. The CDR3 nucleotides read TGCAGCGTTGAGGCTCAAGGAGCTTTCTTT.

Written as DNA, the CDR3 is TGTGCCAGCAGCTTTGCGCCAGGGCGCGGGGACACTGAAGCTTTCTTT. The encoded protein is CASSFAPGRGDTEAFF. V and J are TRBV7-9 and TRBJ1-1; perhaps TRBD1 as D (5 bases). The CDR3 loop spans 16 amino acids. Germline assignment: CDR1 SEHNR and CDR2 FQNEAQ (reference sequence). Between the trimmed V and J ends, which lost 3 bases and 3 bases, there was a span of 17 bases. Full variable domain (outside the CDR3, taken from reference TRBV7-9 and TRBJ1-1): DTGVSQNPRHKITKRGQNVTFRCDPISEHNRLYWYRQTLGQGPEFLTYFQNEAQLEKSRLLSDRFSAERPKGSFSTLEIQRTEQGDSAMYLCASSFAPGRGDTEAFFGQGTRLTVV.

This clone was recorded a few times. The chain uses TRBV27 and TRBJ2-2, with D perhaps TRBD2 (7 bases). Trimming cost V 2 bases and J 7 bases, with 14 bases left between them. This CDR3 contains 15 residues. Germline loops: CDR1 MNHEY, CDR2 SMNVEV (reference sequence). CDR3 DNA: TGTGCCAGCAGTTTAGTAGGGGGGGCGAGCGGGGAGCTGTTTTTT. Translation gives CASSLVGGASGELFF.

This chain connects TRBV5-5 to TRBJ2-3; tentative D call: TRBD2 (5 bases). The CDR3 consists of 13 residues. V lost 4 bases to trimming and J lost 7 bases, with 13 bases between them. Germline values: CDR1 SGHKS, CDR2 YYEKEE (reference sequence). CDR3 coding DNA: TGTGCCAGCAGCCCGGAGGCCCCTTATACGCAGTATTTT. Encoded protein: CASSPEAPYTQYF.

The J gene is TRBJ2-7, the V gene TRBV27; 8 bases are shared with TRBD1. This CDR3 contains 14 residues. V lost 3 bases, J lost 6 bases, and 7 bases stayed unmatched. Looked up from germline, CDR1 is MNHEY and CDR2 is SMNVEV (reference sequence). In nucleotides, the CDR3 is TGTGCCAGCAGTTTTGGCCAGGGGGCCGGCGAGCAGTACTTC. Translation gives CASSFGQGAGEQYF.

The V call is TRBV7-9, the J call TRBJ2-7; unclear D gene. This CDR3 region has 14 residues. V was pared by 1 base and J by 4 bases, with 11 bases between. Germline V gene lookup returns CDR1 SEHNR and CDR2 FQNEAQ (reference sequence). CDR3 region: CASSLVELGYEQYF. DNA for the CDR3: TGTGCCAGCAGCTTAGTAGAGTTAGGATACGAGCAGTACTTC. The whole variable domain, filled in from reference TRBV7-9 and TRBJ2-7, reads DTGVSQNPRHKITKRGQNVTFRCDPISEHNRLYWYRQTLGQGPEFLTYFQNEAQLEKSRLLSDRFSAERPKGSFSTLEIQRTEQGDSAMYLCASSLVELGYEQYFGPGTRLTVT.

V and J are TRBV27 and TRBJ2-2; D not certain. The CDR3 contains 14 residues. Per germline, CDR1 MNHEY and CDR2 SMNVEV (reference sequence). V was trimmed by 5 bases and J by 5 bases, leaving 12 bases between them. The CDR3 DNA sequence: TGTGCCAGCAGTCCCCTCGGGTCAACCGGGGAGCTGTTTTTT. It is translated as CASSPLGSTGELFF.

This chain joins TRBV27 and TRBJ2-7; a weak D match, TRBD2 (7 bases). CDR3 size: 14 residues. The germline CDR1 and CDR2 sequences are MNHEY and SMNVEV (reference sequence). Trimming shortened V by 8 bases and J by 2 bases, and 16 bases separated the two germline ends. The CDR3 nucleotides read TGTGCCAGCGGACACGCCGGGGGGCCCTACGAGCAGTACTTC. Translating gives CASGHAGGPYEQYF.

The chain combines TRBV2 with TRBJ2-7; 7 nucleotides match TRBD1. J was trimmed by 6 bases and V by 6 bases; bases with no gene match: 5. Germline V gene data show CDR1 as SNHLY and CDR2 as FYNNEI. This CDR3 has 12 residues. The CDR3 sequence: CASRATGSEQYF. DNA for the CDR3: TGTGCCAGCAGAGCGACAGGGAGCGAGCAGTACTTC.

The V call is TRBV9, the J call TRBJ2-7, with D possibly TRBD2 on 5 matching bases. The CDR3 runs 15 residues. Trimming shortened V by 4 bases and J by 0 bases, and 14 bases separated the two germline ends. CDR1 is SGDLS and CDR2 is YYNGEE in the germline V gene. Written as DNA, the CDR3 is TGTGCCAGCAGCTCCGCCGGGAATCCCTCCTACGAGCAGTACTTC. It yields the protein CASSSAGNPSYEQYF.

This clone has just a few counts. V usage is TRBV6-5 and J usage is TRBJ1-1; weak D call: TRBD1 (6 bases). The CDR3 has 13 residues. The germline CDR1 and CDR2 sequences are MNHEY and SVGAGI. V lost 5 bases and J 8 bases, leaving 15 bases between the germline ends. As DNA, the CDR3 is TGTGCCAGCAGTCAACAGGGTCCTCAAGAAGCTTTCTTT. It specifies CASSQQGPQEAFF.

The table lists this clone with a few counts. V and J are TRBV5-4 and TRBJ2-1; the match to TRBD2 covers 8 bases. The CDR3 is 15 amino acids. Germline V CDR1 and CDR2: SGHNT, YYREEE (reference sequence). Trimming removed 2 bases from V and 4 bases from J; junction bases left unmatched: 5. The chain's CDR3 is CASSLLADPYNEQFF. DNA of the CDR3: TGTGCCAGCAGCTTACTAGCGGACCCTTACAATGAGCAGTTCTTC.

This chain uses TRBV4-1 with TRBJ2-1, with D maybe TRBD2 (7 bases). This CDR3 contains 16 residues. Trimming removed 6 bases from V and 4 bases from J, with 19 bases in between. The germline V gene has CDR1 MGHRA and CDR2 YSYEKL. CDR3 DNA: TGCGCCAGCAGATCTTTGTCCGGGGGGCAATACAATGAGCAGTTCTTC. Translated: CASRSLSGGQYNEQFF.